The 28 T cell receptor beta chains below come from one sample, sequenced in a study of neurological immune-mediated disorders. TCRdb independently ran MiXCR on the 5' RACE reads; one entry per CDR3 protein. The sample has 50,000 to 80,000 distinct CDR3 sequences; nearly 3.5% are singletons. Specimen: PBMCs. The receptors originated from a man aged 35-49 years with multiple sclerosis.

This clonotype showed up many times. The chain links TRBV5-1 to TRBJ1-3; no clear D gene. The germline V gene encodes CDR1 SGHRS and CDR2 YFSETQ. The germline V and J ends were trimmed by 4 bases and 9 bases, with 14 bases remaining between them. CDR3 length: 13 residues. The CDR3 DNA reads TGCGCCAGCAGCCGGCTCCGGGATAGCACCATATATTTT. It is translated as CASSRLRDSTIYF.

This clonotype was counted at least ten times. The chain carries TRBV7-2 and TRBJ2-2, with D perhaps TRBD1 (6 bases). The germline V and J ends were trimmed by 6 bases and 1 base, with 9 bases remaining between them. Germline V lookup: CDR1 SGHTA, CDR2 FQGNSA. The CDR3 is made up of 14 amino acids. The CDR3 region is CASREQGNTGELFF. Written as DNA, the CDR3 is TGTGCCAGCAGGGAACAGGGGAACACCGGGGAGCTGTTTTTT.

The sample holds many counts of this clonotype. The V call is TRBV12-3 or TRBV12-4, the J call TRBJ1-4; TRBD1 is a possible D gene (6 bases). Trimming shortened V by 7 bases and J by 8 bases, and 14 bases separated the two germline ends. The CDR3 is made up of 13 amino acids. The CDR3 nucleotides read TGTGCCAGCAACAGGGACTTGGCCGAAAAACTGTTTTTT. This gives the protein CASNRDLAEKLFF.

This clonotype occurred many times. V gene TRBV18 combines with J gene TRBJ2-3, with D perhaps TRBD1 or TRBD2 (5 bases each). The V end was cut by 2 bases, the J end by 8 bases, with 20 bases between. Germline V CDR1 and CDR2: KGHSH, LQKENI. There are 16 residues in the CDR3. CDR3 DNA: TGTGCCAGCTCACCAAGCTTCGGGACCCCATCGGGTACGCAGTATTTT. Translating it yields CASSPSFGTPSGTQYF.

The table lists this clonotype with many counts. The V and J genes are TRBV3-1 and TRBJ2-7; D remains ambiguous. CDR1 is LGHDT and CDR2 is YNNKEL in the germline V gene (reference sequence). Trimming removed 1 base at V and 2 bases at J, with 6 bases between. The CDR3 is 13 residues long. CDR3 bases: TGTGCCAGCAGCCAAGCACATACCTACGAGCAGTACTTC. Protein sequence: CASSQAHTYEQYF.

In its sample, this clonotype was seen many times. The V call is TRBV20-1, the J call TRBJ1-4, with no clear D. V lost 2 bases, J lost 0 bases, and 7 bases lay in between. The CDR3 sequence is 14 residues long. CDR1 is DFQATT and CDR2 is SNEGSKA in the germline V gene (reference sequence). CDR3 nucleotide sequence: TGCAGTGCTAGACGGGGAACAACTAATGAAAAACTGTTTTTT. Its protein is CSARRGTTNEKLFF.

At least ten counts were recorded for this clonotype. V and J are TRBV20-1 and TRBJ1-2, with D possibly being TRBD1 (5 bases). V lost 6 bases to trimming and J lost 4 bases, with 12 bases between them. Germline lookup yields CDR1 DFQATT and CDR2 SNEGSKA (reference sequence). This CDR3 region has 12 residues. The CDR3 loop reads CSATGKSYGYTF. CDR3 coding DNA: TGCAGTGCCACAGGAAAGAGCTATGGCTACACCTTC.

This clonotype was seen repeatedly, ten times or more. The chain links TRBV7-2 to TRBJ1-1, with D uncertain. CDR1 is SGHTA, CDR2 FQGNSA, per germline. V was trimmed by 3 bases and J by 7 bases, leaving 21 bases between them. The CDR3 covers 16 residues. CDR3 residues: CASSFGYQTRTLEAFF. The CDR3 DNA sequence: TGTGCCAGCAGCTTCGGCTACCAGACTCGTACCCTTGAAGCTTTCTTT.

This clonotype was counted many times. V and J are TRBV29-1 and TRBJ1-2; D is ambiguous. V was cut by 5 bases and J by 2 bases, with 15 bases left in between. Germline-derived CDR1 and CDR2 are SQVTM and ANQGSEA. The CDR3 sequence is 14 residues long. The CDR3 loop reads CSVPLAGFNYGYTF. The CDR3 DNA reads TGCAGCGTTCCCTTGGCTGGGTTCAACTATGGCTACACCTTC.

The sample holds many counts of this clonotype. This chain's CDR3 is CSVGGGASVLADTQYF. For the CDR3, the DNA is TGCAGTGTCGGAGGAGGGGCTAGCGTTTTAGCGGATACGCAGTATTTT. The V gene is TRBV20-1, the J gene TRBJ2-3; maybe TRBD2 (6 bases). CDR3 size: 16 residues. V gave up 7 bases and J gave up 6 bases, with 26 bases separating them. Germline CDR1 reads DFQATT; CDR2 reads SNEGSKA (reference sequence).

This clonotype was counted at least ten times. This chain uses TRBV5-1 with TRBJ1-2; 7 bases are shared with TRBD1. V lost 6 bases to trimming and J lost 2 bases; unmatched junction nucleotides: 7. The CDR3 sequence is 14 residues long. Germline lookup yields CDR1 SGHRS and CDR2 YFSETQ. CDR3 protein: CASTIGQANYGYTF. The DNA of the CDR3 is TGCGCCAGCACCATCGGACAGGCCAACTATGGCTACACCTTC.

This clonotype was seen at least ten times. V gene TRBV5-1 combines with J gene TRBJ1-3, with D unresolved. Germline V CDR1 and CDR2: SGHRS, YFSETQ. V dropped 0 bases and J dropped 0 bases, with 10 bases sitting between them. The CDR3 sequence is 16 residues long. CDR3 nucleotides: TGCGCCAGCAGCTTGGATCCCGGTCACTCTGGAAACACCATATATTTT. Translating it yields CASSLDPGHSGNTIYF. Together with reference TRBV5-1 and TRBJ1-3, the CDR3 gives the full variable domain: KAGVTQTPRYLIKTRGQQVTLSCSPISGHRSVSWYQQTPGQGLQFLFEYFSETQRNKGNFPGRFSGRQFSNSRSEMNVSTLELGDSALYLCASSLDPGHSGNTIYFGEGSWLTVV.

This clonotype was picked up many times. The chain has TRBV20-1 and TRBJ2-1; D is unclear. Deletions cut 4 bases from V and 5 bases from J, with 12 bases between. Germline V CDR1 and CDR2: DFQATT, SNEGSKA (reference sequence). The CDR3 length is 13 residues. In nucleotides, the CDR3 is TGCAGTGCTACTGGCGGCCATCACAATGAGCAGTTCTTC. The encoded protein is CSATGGHHNEQFF.

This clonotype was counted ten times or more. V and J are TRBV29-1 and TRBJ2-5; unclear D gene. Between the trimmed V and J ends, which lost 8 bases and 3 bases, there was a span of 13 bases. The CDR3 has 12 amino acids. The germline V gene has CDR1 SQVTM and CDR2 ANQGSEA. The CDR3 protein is CSMGAEEETQYF. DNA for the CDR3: TGCAGCATGGGCGCCGAGGAAGAGACCCAGTACTTC. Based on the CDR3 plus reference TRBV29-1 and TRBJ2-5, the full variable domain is SAVISQKPSRDICQRGTSLTIQCQVDSQVTMMFWYRQQPGQSLTLIATANQGSEATYESGFVIDKFPISRPNLTFSTLTVSNMSPEDSSIYLCSMGAEEETQYFGPGTRLLVL.

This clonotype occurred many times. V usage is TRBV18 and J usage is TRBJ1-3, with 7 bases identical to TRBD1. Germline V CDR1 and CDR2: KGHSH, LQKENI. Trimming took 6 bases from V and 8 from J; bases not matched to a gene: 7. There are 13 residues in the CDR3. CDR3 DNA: TGTGCCAGCTCGGGGACAGTTATGGACACCATATATTTT. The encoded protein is CASSGTVMDTIYF.

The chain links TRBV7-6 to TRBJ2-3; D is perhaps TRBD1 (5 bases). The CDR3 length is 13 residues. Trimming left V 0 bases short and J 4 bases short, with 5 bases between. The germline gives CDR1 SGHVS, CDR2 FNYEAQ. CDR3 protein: CASSLAGADTQYF. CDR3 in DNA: TGTGCCAGCAGCTTAGCAGGGGCAGATACGCAGTATTTT.

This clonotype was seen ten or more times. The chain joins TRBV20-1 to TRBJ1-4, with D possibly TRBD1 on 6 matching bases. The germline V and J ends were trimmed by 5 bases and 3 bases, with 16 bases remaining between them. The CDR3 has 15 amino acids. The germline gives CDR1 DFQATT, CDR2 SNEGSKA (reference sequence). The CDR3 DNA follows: TGCAGTGCTTTACAAAGACAGGCTTCTAATGAAAAACTGTTTTTT. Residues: CSALQRQASNEKLFF.

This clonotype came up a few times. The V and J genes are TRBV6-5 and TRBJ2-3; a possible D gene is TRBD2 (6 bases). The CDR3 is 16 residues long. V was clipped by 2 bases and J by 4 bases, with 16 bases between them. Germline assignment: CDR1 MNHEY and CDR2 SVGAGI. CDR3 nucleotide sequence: TGTGCCAGCAGTTACGATCAGGGAGGTCTGGCAGATACGCAGTATTTT. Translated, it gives CASSYDQGGLADTQYF.

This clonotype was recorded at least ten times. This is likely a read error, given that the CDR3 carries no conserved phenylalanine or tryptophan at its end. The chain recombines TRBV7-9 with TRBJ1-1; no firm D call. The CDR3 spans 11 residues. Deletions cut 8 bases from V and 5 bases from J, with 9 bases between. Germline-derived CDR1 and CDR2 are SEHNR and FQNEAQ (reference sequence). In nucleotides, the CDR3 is TGTGCCAGCTCGGTTGAAACTGAAGCTTTCCTT. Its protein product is CASSVETEAFL.

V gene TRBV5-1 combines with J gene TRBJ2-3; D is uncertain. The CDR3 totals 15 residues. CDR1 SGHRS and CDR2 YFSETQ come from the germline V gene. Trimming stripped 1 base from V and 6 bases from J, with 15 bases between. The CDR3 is CASSLSQAPQDTQYF. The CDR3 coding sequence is TGCGCCAGCAGCTTGAGCCAGGCCCCACAGGATACGCAGTATTTT.

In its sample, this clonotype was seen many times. DNA of the CDR3: TGTGCCAGCAGTGAATGGGTTGGGGGACAGAAAAATGAAAAACTGTTTTTT. This sequence encodes CASSEWVGGQKNEKLFF. The genes are TRBV25-1 and TRBJ1-4, with TRBD1 matching over 7 bases. The V gene's germline CDR1 is MGHDK and CDR2 SYGVNS. This CDR3 comprises 17 residues. After removal of 1 base from V and 5 bases from J, the junction contained 10 bases not matched to a gene.

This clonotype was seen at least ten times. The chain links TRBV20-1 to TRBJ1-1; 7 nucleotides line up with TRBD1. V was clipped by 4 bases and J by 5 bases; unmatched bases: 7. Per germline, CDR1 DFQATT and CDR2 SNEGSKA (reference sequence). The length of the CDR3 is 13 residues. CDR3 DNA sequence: TGCAGTGCTAAAAGACAGGGTAGGACTGAAGCTTTCTTT. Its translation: CSAKRQGRTEAFF.

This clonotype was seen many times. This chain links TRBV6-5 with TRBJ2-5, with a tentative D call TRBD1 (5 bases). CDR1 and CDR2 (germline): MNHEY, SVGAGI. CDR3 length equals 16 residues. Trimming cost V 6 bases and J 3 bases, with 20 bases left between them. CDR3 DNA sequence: TGTGCCAGCAGACCCGCCAGACAGTGGGTAAAAGAGACCCAGTACTTC. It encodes CASRPARQWVKETQYF.

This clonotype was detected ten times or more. The CDR3, as DNA: TGTGCCACCAGTGATCCACCGGGACAGGGGGAGGCCGGGGAGCTGTTTTTT. Translated: CATSDPPGQGEAGELFF. This chain links TRBV24-1 with TRBJ2-2, with 11 positions matching TRBD1. This CDR3 is 17 amino acids long. The junction had 8 bases not matched to a gene; V was cut back by 3 bases and J by 6 bases. The germline V gene has CDR1 KGHDR and CDR2 SFDVKD.

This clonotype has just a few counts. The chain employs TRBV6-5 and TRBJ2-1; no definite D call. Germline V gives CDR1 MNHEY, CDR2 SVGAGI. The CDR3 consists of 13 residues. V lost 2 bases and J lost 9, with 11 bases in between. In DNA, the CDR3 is TGTGCCAGCAGTTACCCAAAGACTGGTGAGCAGTTCTTC. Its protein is CASSYPKTGEQFF.

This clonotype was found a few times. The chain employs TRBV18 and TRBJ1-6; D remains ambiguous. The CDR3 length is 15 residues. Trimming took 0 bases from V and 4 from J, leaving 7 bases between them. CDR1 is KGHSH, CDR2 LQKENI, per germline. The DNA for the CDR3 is TGTGCCAGCTCACCACCGGCGGGATATAATTCACCCCTCCACTTT. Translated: CASSPPAGYNSPLHF.

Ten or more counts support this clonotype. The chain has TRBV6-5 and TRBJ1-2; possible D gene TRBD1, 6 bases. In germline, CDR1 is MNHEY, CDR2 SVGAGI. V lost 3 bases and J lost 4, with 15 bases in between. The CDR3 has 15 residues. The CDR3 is CASSYRTGNRYGYTF. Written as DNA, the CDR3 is TGTGCCAGCAGTTATCGAACAGGGAATCGCTATGGCTACACCTTC.

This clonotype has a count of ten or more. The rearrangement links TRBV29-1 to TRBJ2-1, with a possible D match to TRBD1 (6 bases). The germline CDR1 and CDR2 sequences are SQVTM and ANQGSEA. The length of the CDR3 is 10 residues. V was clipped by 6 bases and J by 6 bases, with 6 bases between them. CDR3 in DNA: TGCAGCGTACAGGGCAATGAGCAGTTCTTC. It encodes CSVQGNEQFF.